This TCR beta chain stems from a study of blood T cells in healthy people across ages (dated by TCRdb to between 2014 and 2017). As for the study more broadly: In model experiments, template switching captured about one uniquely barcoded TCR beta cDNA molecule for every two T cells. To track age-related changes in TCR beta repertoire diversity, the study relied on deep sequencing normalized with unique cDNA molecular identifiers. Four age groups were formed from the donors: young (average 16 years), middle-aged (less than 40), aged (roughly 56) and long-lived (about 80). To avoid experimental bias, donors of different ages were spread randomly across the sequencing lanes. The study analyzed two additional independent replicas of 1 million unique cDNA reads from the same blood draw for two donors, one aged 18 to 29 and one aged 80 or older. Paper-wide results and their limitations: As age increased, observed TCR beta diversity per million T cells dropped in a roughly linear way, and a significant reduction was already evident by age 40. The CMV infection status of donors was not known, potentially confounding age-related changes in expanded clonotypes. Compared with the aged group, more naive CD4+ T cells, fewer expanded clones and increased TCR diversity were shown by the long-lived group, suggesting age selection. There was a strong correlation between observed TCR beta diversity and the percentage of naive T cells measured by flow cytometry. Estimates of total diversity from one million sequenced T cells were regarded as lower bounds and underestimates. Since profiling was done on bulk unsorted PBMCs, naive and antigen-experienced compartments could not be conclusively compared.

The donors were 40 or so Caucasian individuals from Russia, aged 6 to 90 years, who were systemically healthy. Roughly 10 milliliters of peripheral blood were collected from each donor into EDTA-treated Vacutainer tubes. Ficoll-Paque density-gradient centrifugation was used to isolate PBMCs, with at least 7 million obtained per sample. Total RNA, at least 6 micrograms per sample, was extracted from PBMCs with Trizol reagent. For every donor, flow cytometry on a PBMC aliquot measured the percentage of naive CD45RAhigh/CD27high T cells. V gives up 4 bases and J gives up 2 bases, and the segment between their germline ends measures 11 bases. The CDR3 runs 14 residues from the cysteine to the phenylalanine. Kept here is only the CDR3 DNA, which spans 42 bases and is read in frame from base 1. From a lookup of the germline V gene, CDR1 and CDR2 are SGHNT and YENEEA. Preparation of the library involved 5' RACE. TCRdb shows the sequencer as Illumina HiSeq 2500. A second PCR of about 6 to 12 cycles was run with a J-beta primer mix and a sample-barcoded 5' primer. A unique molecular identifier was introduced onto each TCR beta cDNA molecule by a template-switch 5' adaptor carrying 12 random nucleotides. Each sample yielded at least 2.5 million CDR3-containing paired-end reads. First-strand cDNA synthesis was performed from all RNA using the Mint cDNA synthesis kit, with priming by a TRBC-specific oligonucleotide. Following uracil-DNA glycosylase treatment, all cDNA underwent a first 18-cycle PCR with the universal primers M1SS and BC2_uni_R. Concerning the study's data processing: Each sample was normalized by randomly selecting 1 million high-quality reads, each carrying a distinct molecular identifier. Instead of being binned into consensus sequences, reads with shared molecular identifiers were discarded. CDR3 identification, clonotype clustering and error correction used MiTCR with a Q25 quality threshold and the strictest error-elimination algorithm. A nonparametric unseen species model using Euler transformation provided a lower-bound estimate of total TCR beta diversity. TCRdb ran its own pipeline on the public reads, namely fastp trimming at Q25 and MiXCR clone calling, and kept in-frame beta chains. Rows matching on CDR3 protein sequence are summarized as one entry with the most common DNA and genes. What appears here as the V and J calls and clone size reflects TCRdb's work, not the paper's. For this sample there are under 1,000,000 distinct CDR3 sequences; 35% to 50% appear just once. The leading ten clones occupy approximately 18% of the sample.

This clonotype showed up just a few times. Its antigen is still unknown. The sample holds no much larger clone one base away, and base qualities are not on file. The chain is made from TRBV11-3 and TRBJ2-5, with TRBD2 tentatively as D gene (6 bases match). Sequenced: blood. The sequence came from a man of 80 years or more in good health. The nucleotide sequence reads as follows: TGTGCCAGCAGCTCAGTGCGGGGACAAGAGACCCAGTACTTC. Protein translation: CASSSVRGQETQYF.